This record covers a single TCR beta chain. Amplification used 52 TRBV primers and 13 TRBJ primers. Clones were read by immunoSEQ multiplex PCR, and TCRdb kept only the in-frame ones, dropping some. The repertoire holds about 18,000 clones, more than 85% seen once, with around 30% in the top ten. This sample was taken from a study of regulatory T cells. With 5 bases clipped from V and 8 bases from J, the junction kept 4 bases outside the gene matches. The CDR3 sequence is 13 residues long. Germline V CDR1 and CDR2: SEHNR, FQNEAQ (reference sequence). The sample taken for sequencing was CD8+ T cells sorted from blood. This TCR derives from a person in their late teens or twenties with CD3G deficiency. The V and J genes are TRBV7-9 and TRBJ2-1; 9 nucleotides align to TRBD2. As DNA, the CDR3 is TGTGCCAGCAGCACGGGACTAGCCGATGAGCAGTTCTTC. Protein product: CASSTGLADEQFF.